This T cell receptor (beta chain) was captured by sequencing in a study of blood T cell repertoires in COVID-19. The overall study: Acute-phase and convalescent COVID-19 samples originated in the United States, Italy and Spain. Sources were T cells, B-cell-depleted T cells, or PBMCs; the material itself was cDNA or gDNA.

This clone is a singleton in its sample. The length of the CDR3 is 15 residues. The method was immunoSEQ multiplex PCR; TCRdb's version includes in-frame clones alone and lacks a portion of them. The sample lists about 150,000 clones; roughly 80% were seen once. V gene TRBV21-1 combines with J gene TRBJ1-5; TRBD1 is the table's D call and was not checked against the DNA. TRBV21-1 has pseudogene status. Sequencing was performed on PBMCs or T cells enriched from blood (not recorded which). The TCR sequence derives from a woman aged 50 to 65 who had recovered from COVID-19. CDR3 residues: CASSNLDRDNQPQHF. The CDR3 coding sequence is TGTGCCAGCAGCAATTTGGACAGGGACAATCAGCCCCAGCATTTT.